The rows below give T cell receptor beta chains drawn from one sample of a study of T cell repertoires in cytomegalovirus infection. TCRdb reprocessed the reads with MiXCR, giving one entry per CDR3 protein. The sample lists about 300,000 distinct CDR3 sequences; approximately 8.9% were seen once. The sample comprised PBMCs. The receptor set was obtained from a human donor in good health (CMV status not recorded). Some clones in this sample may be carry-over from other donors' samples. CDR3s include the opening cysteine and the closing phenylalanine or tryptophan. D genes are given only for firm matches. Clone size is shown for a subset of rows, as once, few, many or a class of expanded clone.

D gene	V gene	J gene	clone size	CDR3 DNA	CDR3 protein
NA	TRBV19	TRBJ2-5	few	TGTGCCAGTAGTATAGCCGGAGGGGAGACCCAGTACTTC	CASSIAGGETQYF
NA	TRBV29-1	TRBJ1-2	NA	TGCAGCGTTCTATCCCTCTACTATGGCTACACCTTC	CSVLSLYYGYTF
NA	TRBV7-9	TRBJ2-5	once	TGTGCCAGCATTAGCGGAAAAGAGACCCAGTACTTC	CASISGKETQYF
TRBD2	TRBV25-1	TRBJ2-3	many	TGTGCCAGCAGTGATCAGGGCGGCGCGGGGGGCCGGAGGAGCACAGATACGCAGTATTTT	CASSDQGGAGGRRSTDTQYF
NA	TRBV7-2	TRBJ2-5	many	TGTGCCAGCAGCCCAGGACAGAGGGAGACCCAGTACTTC	CASSPGQRETQYF
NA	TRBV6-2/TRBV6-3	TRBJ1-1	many	TGTGCCAGCAGTTACTCGGCGGGGCGGACTGAAGCTTTCTTT	CASSYSAGRTEAFF
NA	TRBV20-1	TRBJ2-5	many	TGCAGTGCTAGTAAGCGGAAGACCCAGTACTTC	CSASKRKTQYF
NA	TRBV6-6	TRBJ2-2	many	TGTGCCAGCAGTTACGATGGGACCGGGGAGCTGTTTTTT	CASSYDGTGELFF
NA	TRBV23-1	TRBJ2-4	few	TGCGCCAGCAGTTCAGTCCGGGACATTCAGTACTTC	CASSSVRDIQYF
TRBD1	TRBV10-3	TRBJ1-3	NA	TGTGCCATCAGTGACCGGACAGGAAGCTCTGGAAACACCATATATTTT	CAISDRTGSSGNTIYF
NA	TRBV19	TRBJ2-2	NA	TGTGCCAGTAGTATTGCCTTAGGGAACACCGGGGAGCTGTTTTTT	CASSIALGNTGELFF
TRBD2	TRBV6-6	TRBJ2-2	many	TGTGCCAGCAGCACGACTAGCAGTTTGGACACCGGGGAGCTGTTTTTT	CASSTTSSLDTGELFF
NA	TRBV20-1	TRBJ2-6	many	TGCAGTGCTAGAGCCTGGTTGGGGGGGGCCAACGTCCTGACTTTC	CSARAWLGGANVLTF
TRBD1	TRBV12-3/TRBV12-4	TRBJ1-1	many	TGTGCCAGCAGCCCTCAGGGGGCAGACACTGAAGCTTTCTTT	CASSPQGADTEAFF
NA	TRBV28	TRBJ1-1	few	TGTGCCAGCAGTCTGTCGGGGGGTAGGGGTCTCTCTGAAGCTTTCTTT	CASSLSGGRGLSEAFF
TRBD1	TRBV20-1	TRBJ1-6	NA	TGCAGTGCTAGGACAGGGGCGAGTTATTCACCCCTCCACTTT	CSARTGASYSPLHF
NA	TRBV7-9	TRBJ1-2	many	TGTGCCAGCAGCTCTAGGACAGAATCCACCTTC	CASSSRTESTF
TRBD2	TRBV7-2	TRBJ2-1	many	TGTGCCAGCAGCTTCCCGCGAGGACTAGCGGGGGGCCGGTCCTACAATGAGCAGTTCTTC	CASSFPRGLAGGRSYNEQFF
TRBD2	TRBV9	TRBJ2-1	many	TGTGCCAGCAGCGGGCTAGCGGGGTCCAATGAGCAGTTCTTC	CASSGLAGSNEQFF
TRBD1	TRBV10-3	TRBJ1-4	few	TGTGCCATTCGGACAGGGATTAATGAAAAACTGTTTTTT	CAIRTGINEKLFF
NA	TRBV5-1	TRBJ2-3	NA	TGCGCCAGCAACGAATTAGGCGGGGGCACAGATACGCAGTATTTT	CASNELGGGTDTQYF
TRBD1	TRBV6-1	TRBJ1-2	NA	TGTGCCAGCAGTGAAGTGAGGACAGGGAAGACTAATGGCTACACCTTC	CASSEVRTGKTNGYTF
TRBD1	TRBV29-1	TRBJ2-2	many	TGCAGCACTACAGGGGGCTTCAACACCGGGGAGCTGTTTTTT	CSTTGGFNTGELFF
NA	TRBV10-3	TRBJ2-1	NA	TGTGCCATCAGTGAGTCCGGAGTAGGGCAGTTCTTC	CAISESGVGQFF
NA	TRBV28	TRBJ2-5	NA	TGTGCCAGCAGTATCCTCCTAGTATCCACAGGAGAGGGGGGGGAGACCCAGTACTTC	CASSILLVSTGEGGETQYF
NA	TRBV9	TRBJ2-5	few	TGTGCCAGCAGCTTCAACAGTGACCAAGAGACCCAGTACTTC	CASSFNSDQETQYF
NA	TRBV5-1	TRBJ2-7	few	TGCGCCAGCAGCTTGGTCTCGGGCGAGCAGTACTTC	CASSLVSGEQYF
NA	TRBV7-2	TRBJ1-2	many	TGTGCCAGCAGTCCCACGGTTGGCTACACCTTC	CASSPTVGYTF
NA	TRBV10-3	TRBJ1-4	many	TGTGCCATCGCCAGTGCGGATGAAAAACTGTTTTTT	CAIASADEKLFF
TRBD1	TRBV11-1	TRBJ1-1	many	TGTGCCAGCAGCTTAGAAGGGGGCATGGACACTGAAGCTTTCTTT	CASSLEGGMDTEAFF
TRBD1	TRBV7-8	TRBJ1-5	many	TGTGCCAGCAGCTCGACAGGGCTGAGTCAGCCCCAGCATTTT	CASSSTGLSQPQHF
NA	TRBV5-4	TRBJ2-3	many	TGTGCCAGCAGCTCCGCGGGGTATGGAGATACGCAGTATTTT	CASSSAGYGDTQYF
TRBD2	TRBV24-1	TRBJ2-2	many	TGTGCCACCAGTGATGGACTAGCGGGGGGGCCCAAGAACACCGGGGAGCTGTTTTTT	CATSDGLAGGPKNTGELFF
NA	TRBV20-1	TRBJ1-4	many	TGCAGTGCTATCCCGTCGGGCTCTAATGAAAAACTGTTTTTT	CSAIPSGSNEKLFF
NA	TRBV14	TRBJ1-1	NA	TGTGCCAGCAGCCAAGATTTGGGGAGACCCGGGAGGGACACTGAAGCTTTCTTT	CASSQDLGRPGRDTEAFF
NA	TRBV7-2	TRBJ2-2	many	TGTGCCAGCAGCTCTTACGGCGGGGAGCTGTTTTTT	CASSSYGGELFF
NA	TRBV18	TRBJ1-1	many	TGTGCCAGCTCTCCCAGGGGAGGGGAGTCCACTGAAGCTTTCTTT	CASSPRGGESTEAFF
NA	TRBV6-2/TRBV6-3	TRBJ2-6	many	TGTGCCAGCAACCCAGGACCGTCCTCTGGGGCCAACGTCCTGACTTTC	CASNPGPSSGANVLTF
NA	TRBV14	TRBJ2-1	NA	TGTGCCAGCAGCCTTCCTAGCGTTTACAATGAGCAGTTCTTC	CASSLPSVYNEQFF
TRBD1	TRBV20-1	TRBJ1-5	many	TGCAGTGCTAGGGCCGGGACAGGGTTTTTTAGAGGCAATCAGCCCCAGCATTTT	CSARAGTGFFRGNQPQHF
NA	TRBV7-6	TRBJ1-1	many	TGTGCCAGCAGCTTAGAGCAGGGCATGAACACTGAAGCTTTCTTT	CASSLEQGMNTEAFF
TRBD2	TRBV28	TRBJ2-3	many	TGTGCCAGCAGTTCGTCACCGGGACTAGCGGGGGGGGCGCAGTATTTT	CASSSSPGLAGGAQYF
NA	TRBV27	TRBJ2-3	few	TGTGCCAGCAGTTTAGTGCACAACACAGATACGCAGTATTTT	CASSLVHNTDTQYF